Listed below are T cell receptor beta chains from one sample, sequenced in a study of CD8+ T cells in alopecia areata. Clones were read by immunoSEQ multiplex PCR, and TCRdb kept only the in-frame ones, dropping some. The sample holds about 110,000 clones; approximately 59% are singletons and the top ten take roughly 20%. Source material: CD8+ T cells sorted from blood. All receptors come from a human donor in good health. CDR3s include the opening cysteine and the closing phenylalanine or tryptophan. A D gene is named only where the DNA matches it firmly. Expanded clones are given a class, and other clones once, few, many or no size at all.

TRBJ2-7,11,NA,NA,TRBV5-5,TGTGCCAGCAGCTCGTCCTACGAGCAGTACTTC,CASSSSYEQYF
TRBJ1-6,15,NA,NA,TRBV5-1,TGCGCCAGCAGCGACGGTAGGGGCCTAGGGTCACCCCTCCACTTT,CASSDGRGLGSPLHF
TRBJ1-2,14,NA,NA,TRBV11-1,TGTGCCAGCAGCTTTGGGCAGACGCTCTATGGCTACACCTTC,CASSFGQTLYGYTF
TRBJ2-5,14,NA,NA,TRBV11-2,TGTGCCAGCAGCGACCGAGGGGAAAGAGAGACCCAGTACTTC,CASSDRGERETQYF
TRBJ1-1,11,NA,few,TRBV14,TGTGCCAGCAGCCAAGTCACTGAAGCTTTCTTT,CASSQVTEAFF
TRBJ2-7,11,NA,NA,TRBV28,TGTGCCAGCAGTTCCAGGGACGAGCAGTACTTC,CASSSRDEQYF
TRBJ2-7,15,NA,few,TRBV4-3,TGCGCCAGCAGCCAAGGTCAGGGACCCTCCTACGAGCAGTACTTC,CASSQGQGPSYEQYF
TRBJ2-1,16,TRBD2,few,TRBV15,TGTGCCACCAGCAGAGATCGGACTAGCTTTGTCAATGAGCAGTTCTTC,CATSRDRTSFVNEQFF
TRBJ1-1,13,NA,few,TRBV30,TGTGCCTGGAGTGTACCGGGTGGGGTTGAAGCTTTCTTT,CAWSVPGGVEAFF
TRBJ2-5,15,NA,NA,TRBV11-2,TGTGCCAGCAGTTATACCGGGACTCCTCAAGAGACCCAGTACTTC,CASSYTGTPQETQYF
TRBJ1-1,12,NA,NA,TRBV2,TGTGCCAGCAGTGCCGAGACACCCGAAGCTTTCTTT,CASSAETPEAFF
TRBJ2-3,15,TRBD2,few,TRBV6-6,TGTGCCAGCAGATTAGCGGGGGGGGACACAGATACGCAGTATTTT,CASRLAGGDTDTQYF
TRBJ1-1,14,NA,NA,TRBV15,TGTGCCACCACCCGAGGGACGGGGAACACTGAAGCTTTCTTT,CATTRGTGNTEAFF
TRBJ1-2,14,NA,few,TRBV7-9,TGTGCCAGCACTCTCGGGGCGGCCAGCTATGGCTACACCTTC,CASTLGAASYGYTF
TRBJ2-6,17,NA,NA,TRBV4-2,TGTGCCAGCAGCCAAGATCTTGGAGGGTCTGGGGCCAACGTCCTGACTTTC,CASSQDLGGSGANVLTF
TRBJ2-1,17,NA,NA,TRBV5-1,TGCGCCAGCAGCTTGGAGGCAGCCTTAAGCTCCTACAATGAGCAGTTCTTC,CASSLEAALSSYNEQFF
TRBJ1-2,15,NA,NA,TRBV13,TGTGCCAGCGGGGCGGTGACCCTCGCGAGCTATGGCTACACCTTC,CASGAVTLASYGYTF
TRBJ2-7,14,NA,NA,TRBV6-8,TGTGCCAGACCTACTCCACAGGGTTCCTACGAGCAGTACTTC,CARPTPQGSYEQYF
TRBJ2-7,14,TRBD2,few,TRBV10-3,TGTGCCATCAGTGGACTAGCGGGGGGCTACGAGCAGTACTTC,CAISGLAGGYEQYF
TRBJ2-7,15,TRBD2,once,TRBV7-6,TGTGCCAGCAGCCAAGGACTAGCGGGGTCCTACGAGCAGTACTTC,CASSQGLAGSYEQYF
TRBJ1-1,13,NA,NA,TRBV7-9,TGTGCCAGCAGCTCGACATTGAACACTGAAGCTTTCTTT,CASSSTLNTEAFF
TRBJ1-1,17,TRBD1,NA,TRBV13,TGTGCCAGCAGCAAAATCCGACAGGGGGCGGGTGATGGTGAAGCTTTCTTT,CASSKIRQGAGDGEAFF
TRBJ2-7,15,NA,NA,TRBV4-3,TGCGCCAGCAGCCAAGATGTGACAGTTCTCTACGAGCAGTACTTC,CASSQDVTVLYEQYF
TRBJ2-5,16,TRBD2,NA,TRBV15,TGTGCCACCAGCAGAGGTGGAGCGGGGATGGAAGAGACCCAGTACTTC,CATSRGGAGMEETQYF
TRBJ2-5,14,NA,NA,TRBV13,TGTGCCAGCAGCGACGGGACGGGAAGAGAGACCCAGTACTTC,CASSDGTGRETQYF
TRBJ2-7,14,TRBD1,NA,TRBV5-6,TGTGCCAGCAGCTTGGCAGGACAGGGAGACGAGCAGTACTTC,CASSLAGQGDEQYF
TRBJ1-1,16,NA,few,TRBV25-1,TGTGCCAGCAGTGAACGGGGTGGGGGAAGGAACACTGAAGCTTTCTTT,CASSERGGGRNTEAFF
TRBJ1-1,15,TRBD1,NA,TRBV6-5,TGTGCCAGCAGTTACGGGACAGGCCCGAACACTGAAGCTTTCTTT,CASSYGTGPNTEAFF
TRBJ1-5,15,TRBD1,NA,TRBV27,TGTGCCAGCAGTCAGGGGCCAGGGGGCGATCAGCCCCAGCATTTT,CASSQGPGGDQPQHF
TRBJ2-1,15,TRBD1,few,TRBV6-4,TGTGCCAGCAGTGCCTTCGGACAGGGGGCATATGAGCAGTTCTTC,CASSAFGQGAYEQFF
TRBJ1-1,15,NA,few,TRBV5-1,TGCGCCAGCAGCTTGGCGTCAGGGATTGGAGCTGAAGCTTTCTTT,CASSLASGIGAEAFF
TRBJ2-2,15,TRBD2,NA,TRBV29-1,TGCAGCGCTGGGACTAGCGGGGGCGTAGGCGGGGAGCTGTTTTTT,CSAGTSGGVGGELFF
TRBJ2-7,17,TRBD1,NA,TRBV28,TGTGCCAGCAGTTCCCTATTCTCGGACAGGGGAATGCGCGAGCAGTACTTC,CASSSLFSDRGMREQYF
TRBJ2-5,15,NA,NA,TRBV7-9,TGTGCCAGCAGCTTAGAGGCAGGGTCAGGAGAGACCCAGTACTTC,CASSLEAGSGETQYF
TRBJ2-7,15,NA,NA,TRBV4-1,TGCGCCAGCAGCCAAGAAAGTGGGGGCTCCTACGAGCAGTACTTC,CASSQESGGSYEQYF
TRBJ2-1,12,TRBD1,few,TRBV29-1,TGCAGCGTGGGACAGGGGGCGCCTGAGCAGTTCTTC,CSVGQGAPEQFF
TRBJ2-1,14,TRBD1,few,TRBV6-5,TGTGCCAGCAGTTACTCCCAGGGGGCCAATGAGCAGTTCTTC,CASSYSQGANEQFF
TRBJ1-2,11,NA,NA,TRBV20-1,TGCAGTGCTCCCCGGGAGTCTGGCTACACCTTC,CSAPRESGYTF
TRBJ1-2,13,NA,NA,TRBV5-4,TGTGCCAGCAGCTTCGGGGAGGACTATGGCTACACCTTC,CASSFGEDYGYTF
TRBJ1-4,15,NA,NA,TRBV5-6,TGTGCCAGCAGCTTGGTTAGTAGCCCCGGTGAAAAACTGTTTTTT,CASSLVSSPGEKLFF